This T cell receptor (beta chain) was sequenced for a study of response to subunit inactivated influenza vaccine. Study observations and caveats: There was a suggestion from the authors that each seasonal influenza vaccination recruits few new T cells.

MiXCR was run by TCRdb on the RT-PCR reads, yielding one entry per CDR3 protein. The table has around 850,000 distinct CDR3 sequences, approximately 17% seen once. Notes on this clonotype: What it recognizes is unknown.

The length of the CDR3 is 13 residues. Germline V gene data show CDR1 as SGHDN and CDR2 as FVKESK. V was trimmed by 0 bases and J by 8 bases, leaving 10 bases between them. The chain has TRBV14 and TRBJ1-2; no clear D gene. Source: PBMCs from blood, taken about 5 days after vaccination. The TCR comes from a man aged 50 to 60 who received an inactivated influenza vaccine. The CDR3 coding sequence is TGTGCCAGCAGCCAAGATCCAGTCGGCGGCTACACCTTC. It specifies CASSQDPVGGYTF.